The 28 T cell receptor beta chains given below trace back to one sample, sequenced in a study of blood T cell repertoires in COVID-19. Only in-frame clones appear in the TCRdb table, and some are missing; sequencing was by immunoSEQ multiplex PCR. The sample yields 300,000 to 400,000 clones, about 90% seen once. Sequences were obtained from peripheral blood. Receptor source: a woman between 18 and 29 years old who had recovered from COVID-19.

The CDR3 nucleotides are TGTGCCAGCAGCTTATTTAACTTGAATGACAGGGGCGAGGGAACTGAAGCTTTCTTT. Amino acids: CASSLFNLNDRGEGTEAFF. The chain has TRBV13 and TRBJ1-1, with 8 bases that match TRBD1. The CDR3 extends over 19 amino acids. CDR1 is PRHDT and CDR2 is FYEKMQ in the germline V gene (reference sequence). The junction had 19 bases not matched to a gene; V was cut back by 2 bases and J by 5 bases.

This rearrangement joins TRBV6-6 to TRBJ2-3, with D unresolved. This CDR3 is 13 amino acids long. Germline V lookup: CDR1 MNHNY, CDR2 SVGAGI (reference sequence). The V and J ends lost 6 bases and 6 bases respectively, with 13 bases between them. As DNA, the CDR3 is TGTGCCAGCAGGCCACCACTCGAGGATACGCAGTATTTT. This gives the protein CASRPPLEDTQYF.

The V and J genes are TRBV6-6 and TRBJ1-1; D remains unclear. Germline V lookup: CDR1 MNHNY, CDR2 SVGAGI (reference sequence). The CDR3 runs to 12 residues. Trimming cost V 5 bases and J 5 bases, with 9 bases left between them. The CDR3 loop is CASSAGGTEAFF. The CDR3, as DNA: TGTGCCAGCAGTGCCGGAGGGACTGAAGCTTTCTTT.

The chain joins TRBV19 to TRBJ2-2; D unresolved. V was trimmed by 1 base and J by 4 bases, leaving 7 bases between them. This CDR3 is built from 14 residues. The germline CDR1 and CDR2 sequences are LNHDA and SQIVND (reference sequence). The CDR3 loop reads CASSIGFSTGELFF. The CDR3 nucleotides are TGTGCCAGTAGTATAGGGTTCAGCACCGGGGAGCTGTTTTTT.

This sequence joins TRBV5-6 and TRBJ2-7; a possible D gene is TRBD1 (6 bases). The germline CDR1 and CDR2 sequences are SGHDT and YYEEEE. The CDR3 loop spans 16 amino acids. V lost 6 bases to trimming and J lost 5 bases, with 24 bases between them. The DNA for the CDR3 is TGTGCCAGCAACAGAAAATGGGTACAGGGATTCCACGAGCAGTACGTC. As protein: CASNRKWVQGFHEQYV.

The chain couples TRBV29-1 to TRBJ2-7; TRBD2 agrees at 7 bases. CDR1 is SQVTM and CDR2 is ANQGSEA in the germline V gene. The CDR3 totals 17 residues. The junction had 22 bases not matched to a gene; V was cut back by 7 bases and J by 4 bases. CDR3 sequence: CSGYRGTMIFPKYEQYV. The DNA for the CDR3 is TGCAGCGGATATCGTGGGACTATGATTTTTCCGAAATACGAGCAGTACGTC.

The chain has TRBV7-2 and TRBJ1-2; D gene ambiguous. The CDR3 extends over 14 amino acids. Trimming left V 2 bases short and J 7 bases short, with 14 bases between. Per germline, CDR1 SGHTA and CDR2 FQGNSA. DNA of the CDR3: TGTGCCAGCAGCTTAAGAGACTGGATATCTGGCTACACCTTC. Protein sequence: CASSLRDWISGYTF.

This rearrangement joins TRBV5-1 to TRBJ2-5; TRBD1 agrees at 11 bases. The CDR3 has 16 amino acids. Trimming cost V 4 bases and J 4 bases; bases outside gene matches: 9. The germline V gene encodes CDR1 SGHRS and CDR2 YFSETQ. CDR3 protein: CASSPGTGGIRETQYF. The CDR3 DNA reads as TGCGCCAGCAGCCCCGGGACAGGGGGAATTAGAGAGACCCAGTACTTC.

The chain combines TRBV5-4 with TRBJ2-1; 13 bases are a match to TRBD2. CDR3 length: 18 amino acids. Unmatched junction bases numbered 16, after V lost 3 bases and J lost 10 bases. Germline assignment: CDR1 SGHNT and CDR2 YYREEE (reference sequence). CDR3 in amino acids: CASSSLTPGLAGRGEQFF. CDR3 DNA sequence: TGTGCCAGCAGCTCCCTGACCCCGGGACTAGCGGGACGTGGGGAGCAGTTCTTC.

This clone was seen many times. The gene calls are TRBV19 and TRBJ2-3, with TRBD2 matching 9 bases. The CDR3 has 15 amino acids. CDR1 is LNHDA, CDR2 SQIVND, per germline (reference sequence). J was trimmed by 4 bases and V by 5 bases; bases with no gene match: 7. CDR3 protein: CASSPLAGAADTQYF. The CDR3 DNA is TGTGCCAGTAGTCCGTTAGCGGGAGCGGCAGATACGCAGTATTTT.

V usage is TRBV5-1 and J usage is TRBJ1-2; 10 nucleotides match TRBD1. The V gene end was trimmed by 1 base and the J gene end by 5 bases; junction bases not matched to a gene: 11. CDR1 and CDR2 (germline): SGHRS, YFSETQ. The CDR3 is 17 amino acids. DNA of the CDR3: TGCGCCAGCAGCTTGACTACCGGGACAGGGGATCGTTATGGCTACACCTTC. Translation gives CASSLTTGTGDRYGYTF.

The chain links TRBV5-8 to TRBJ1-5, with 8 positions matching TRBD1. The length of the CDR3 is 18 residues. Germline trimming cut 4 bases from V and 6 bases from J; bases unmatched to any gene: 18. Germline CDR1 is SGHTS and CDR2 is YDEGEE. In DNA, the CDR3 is TGTGCCAGCAGCCCCCGAGGACAGGGTGCTCATGGGGTTCAGCCCCAGCATTTT. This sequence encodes CASSPRGQGAHGVQPQHF.

The DNA for the CDR3 is TGTGCCAGCAGTGACTCGCCTAGCGATTACAATGAGCAGTTCTTC. This encodes CASSDSPSDYNEQFF. The chain combines TRBV6-4 with TRBJ2-1; D is possibly TRBD2 (6 bases). The ends were cut back, 0 bases at V and 4 bases at J, with 10 bases in the middle. This CDR3 is 15 amino acids long. Germline V gene data show CDR1 as MRHNA and CDR2 as SNTAGT.

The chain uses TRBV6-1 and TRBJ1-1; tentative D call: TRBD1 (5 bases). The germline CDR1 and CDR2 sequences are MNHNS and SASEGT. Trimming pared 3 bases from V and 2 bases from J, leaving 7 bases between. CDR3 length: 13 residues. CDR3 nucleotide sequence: TGTGCCAGCAGTGAGACAGAAAACACTGAAGCTTTCTTT. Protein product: CASSETENTEAFF.

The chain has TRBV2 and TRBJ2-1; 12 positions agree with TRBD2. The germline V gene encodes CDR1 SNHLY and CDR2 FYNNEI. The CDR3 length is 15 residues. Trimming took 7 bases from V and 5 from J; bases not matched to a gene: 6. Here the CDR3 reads CASKGTSGFHNEQFF. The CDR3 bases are TGTGCCAGCAAGGGGACTAGCGGGTTTCACAATGAGCAGTTCTTC.

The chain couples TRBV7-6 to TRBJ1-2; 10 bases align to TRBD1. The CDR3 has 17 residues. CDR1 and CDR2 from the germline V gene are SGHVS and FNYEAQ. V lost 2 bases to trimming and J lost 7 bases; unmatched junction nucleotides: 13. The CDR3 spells CASSLKSGQGLPGGYTF. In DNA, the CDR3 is TGTGCCAGCAGCTTAAAGTCGGGACAGGGGCTACCAGGTGGCTACACCTTC.

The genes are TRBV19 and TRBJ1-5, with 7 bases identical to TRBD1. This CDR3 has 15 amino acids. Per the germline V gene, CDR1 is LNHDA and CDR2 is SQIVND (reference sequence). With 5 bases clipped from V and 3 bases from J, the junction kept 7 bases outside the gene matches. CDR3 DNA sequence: TGTGCCAGTAGTCAATGGGGGACAGACAATCAGCCCCAGCATTTT. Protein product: CASSQWGTDNQPQHF. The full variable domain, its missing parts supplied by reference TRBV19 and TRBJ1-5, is DGGITQSPKYLFRKEGQNVTLSCEQNLNHDAMYWYRQDPGQGLRLIYYSQIVNDFQKGDIAEGYSVSREKKESFPLTVTSAQKNPTAFYLCASSQWGTDNQPQHFGDGTRLSIL.

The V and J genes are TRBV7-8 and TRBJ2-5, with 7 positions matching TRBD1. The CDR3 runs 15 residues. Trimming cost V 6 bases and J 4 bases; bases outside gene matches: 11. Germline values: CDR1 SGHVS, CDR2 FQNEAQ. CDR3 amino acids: CASRAGRQGSETQYF. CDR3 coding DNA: TGTGCCAGCAGGGCAGGAAGACAGGGTTCAGAGACCCAGTACTTC.

The CDR3 loop reads CASSHPNQGQMETQYF. The CDR3 nucleotides are TGTGCCAGCAGCCATCCAAACCAGGGACAGATGGAGACCCAGTACTTC. The chain uses TRBV7-9 and TRBJ2-5, with 7 bases fitting TRBD1. V shed 5 bases and J 5 bases; nucleotides not matched to a gene: 14. Germline V gives CDR1 SEHNR, CDR2 FQNEAQ (reference sequence). The CDR3 runs 16 residues.

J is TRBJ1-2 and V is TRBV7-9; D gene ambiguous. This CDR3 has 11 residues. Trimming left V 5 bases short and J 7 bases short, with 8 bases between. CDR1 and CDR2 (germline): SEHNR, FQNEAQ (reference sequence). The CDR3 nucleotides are TGTGCCAGCAGCCGGGTTGGTGGCTACACCTTC. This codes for CASSRVGGYTF.

This CDR3 reads CASSSVLGWDEQYV. For the CDR3, the DNA is TGTGCCAGTAGTTCTGTACTAGGTTGGGACGAGCAGTACGTC. V gene TRBV19 combines with J gene TRBJ2-7, with D possibly TRBD2 on 5 matching bases. This CDR3 spans 14 amino acids. CDR1 and CDR2 from the germline V gene are LNHDA and SQIVND (reference sequence). The germline V and J ends were trimmed by 5 bases and 5 bases, with 16 bases remaining between them.

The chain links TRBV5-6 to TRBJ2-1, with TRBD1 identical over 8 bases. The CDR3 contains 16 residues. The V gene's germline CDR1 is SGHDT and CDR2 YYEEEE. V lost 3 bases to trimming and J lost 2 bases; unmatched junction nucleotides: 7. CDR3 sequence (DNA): TGTGCCAGCAGCTCCTTCGGGACAGGAACCTACAATGAGCAGTTCTTC. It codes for CASSSFGTGTYNEQFF.

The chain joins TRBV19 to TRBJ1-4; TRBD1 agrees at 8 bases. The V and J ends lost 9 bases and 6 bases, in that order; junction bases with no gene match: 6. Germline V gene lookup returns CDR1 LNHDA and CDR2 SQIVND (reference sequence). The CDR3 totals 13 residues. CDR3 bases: TGTGCCAGCTCAACGACAGGGGATGAAAAACTGTTTTTT. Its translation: CASSTTGDEKLFF.

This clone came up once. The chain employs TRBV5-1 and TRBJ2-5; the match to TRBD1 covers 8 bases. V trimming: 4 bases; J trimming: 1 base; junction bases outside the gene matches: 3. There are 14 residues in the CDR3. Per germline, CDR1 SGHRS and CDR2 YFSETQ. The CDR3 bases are TGCGCCAGCAGCCAGGGGGCGGTCCAAGAGACCCAGTACTTC. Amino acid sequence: CASSQGAVQETQYF.

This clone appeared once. CDR3 sequence: CASSPSGGGPLRALHF. CDR3 DNA sequence: TGTGCCAGCAGCCCGTCCGGAGGGGGCCCCCTTAGGGCCCTCCACTTT. V is TRBV7-9 and J is TRBJ1-6; 7 bases agree with TRBD1. The V gene end was trimmed by 5 bases and the J gene end by 14 bases; junction bases not matched to a gene: 18. The germline V gene encodes CDR1 SEHNR and CDR2 FQNEAQ (reference sequence). The CDR3 has 16 residues. The complete variable domain, with remaining parts taken from reference TRBV7-9 and TRBJ1-6, reads DTGVSQNPRHKITKRGQNVTFRCDPISEHNRLYWYRQTLGQGPEFLTYFQNEAQLEKSRLLSDRFSAERPKGSFSTLEIQRTEQGDSAMYLCASSPSGGGPLRALHFGNGTRLTVT.

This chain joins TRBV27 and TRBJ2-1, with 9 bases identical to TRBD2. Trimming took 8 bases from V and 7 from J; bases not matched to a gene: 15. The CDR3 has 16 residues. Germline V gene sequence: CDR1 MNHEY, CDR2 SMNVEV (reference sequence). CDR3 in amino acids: CASHQAAGGPPNEQFF. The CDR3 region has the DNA TGTGCCAGCCACCAGGCGGCGGGAGGGCCCCCTAATGAGCAGTTCTTC.

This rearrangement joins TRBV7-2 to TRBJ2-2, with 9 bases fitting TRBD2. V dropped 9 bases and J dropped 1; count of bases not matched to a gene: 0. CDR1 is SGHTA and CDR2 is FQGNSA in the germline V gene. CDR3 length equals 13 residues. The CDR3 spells CASSGRNTGELFF. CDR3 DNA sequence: TGTGCCAGTAGCGGGAGGAACACCGGGGAGCTGTTTTTT.

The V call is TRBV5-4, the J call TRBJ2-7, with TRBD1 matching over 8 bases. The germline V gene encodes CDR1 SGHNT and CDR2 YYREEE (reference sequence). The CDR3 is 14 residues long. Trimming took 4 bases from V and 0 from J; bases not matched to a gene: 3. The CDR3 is CASSAQGGSYEQYV. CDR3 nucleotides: TGTGCCAGCAGCGCACAGGGGGGCTCCTACGAGCAGTACGTC.